The clone carrying this T cell receptor beta chain appeared once. Antigen unknown. The V and J ends lost 3 bases and 5 bases, in that order; junction bases with no gene match: 7. The germline V gene has CDR1 SGHTA and CDR2 FQGTGA. The CDR3 spans 15 residues. The protocol was immunoSEQ multiplex PCR, while the TCRdb copy is restricted to in-frame clones and leaves out a portion. The table lists tens of thousands of clones, about four fifths of them singletons. The data were taken from a study of T cells in localized non-small cell lung cancer. Study-level findings and limits: Adjacent lung had a median roughly 58 of the 100 largest tumor clones. Higher T cell density in the blood was associated with longer overall survival, whereas higher adjacent-lung clonality associated with shorter survival.

The material was peripheral blood, obtained before any cancer treatment. The origin of this receptor is a female donor at least 60 years old with stage II squamous cell lung carcinoma. V and J are TRBV7-3 and TRBJ2-3, with 8 bases fitting TRBD2. The CDR3, as DNA: TGTGCCAGCAGCTTTACCGGGACTAGAGGAGATACGCAGTATTTT. Encoded protein: CASSFTGTRGDTQYF.